A single sample is the source of the 7 T cell receptor beta chains below, sequenced in a study of T-cell reconstitution after alpha-beta-depleted transplantation in children. Library preparation (for TCRbeta) was performed with unique molecular identifiers. TCRdb passed the PCR reads through MiXCR, listing each CDR3 protein once. The sample shows roughly 110,000 distinct CDR3 sequences, under 13% of them seen only once. The material sequenced was PBMCs, taken before TCRalphabeta/CD19-depleted stem cell transplant. These receptors originate from a boy aged 2 to 9 with acute lymphoblastic leukemia, due to receive a stem cell transplant.

The chain has TRBV2 and TRBJ2-1, with D perhaps TRBD1 or TRBD2 (5 bases each). The length of the CDR3 is 15 residues. Germline V gene sequence: CDR1 SNHLY, CDR2 FYNNEI. Trimming removed 6 bases from V and 3 bases from J, with 15 bases in between. CDR3 DNA sequence: TGTGCCAGCAGAGCCGCTGGGGGATACTACAATGAGCAGTTCTTC. Translating gives CASRAAGGYYNEQFF.

This clonotype was found a few times. The rearrangement links TRBV5-5 to TRBJ2-3, with 9 bases matching TRBD2. Per the germline V gene, CDR1 is SGHKS and CDR2 is YYEKEE (reference sequence). Trimming at V came to 0 bases and at J to 5 bases, leaving 13 bases not matched to a gene. The CDR3 is 18 residues long. The CDR3 region has the DNA TGTGCCAGCAGCTTGGCCCTACGGCGTGTTAGCGGGAGAGATACGCAGTATTTT. Amino acids: CASSLALRRVSGRDTQYF.

In its sample, this clonotype was seen a few times. The chain links TRBV29-1 to TRBJ1-3; the D is unclear. The germline CDR1 and CDR2 sequences are SQVTM and ANQGSEA. V was cut by 5 bases and J by 0 bases, with 8 bases left in between. This CDR3 has 13 amino acids. Here the CDR3 reads CSVLGNSGNTIYF. As DNA, the CDR3 is TGCAGCGTTCTCGGCAACTCTGGAAACACCATATATTTT.

The chain employs TRBV5-5 and TRBJ2-2; D uncertain. In germline, CDR1 is SGHKS, CDR2 YYEKEE (reference sequence). The CDR3 length is 15 residues. V was trimmed by 7 bases and J by 8 bases, leaving 21 bases between them. CDR3 sequence (DNA): TGTGCCAGCGGCCCCGGGCCCCCGATCTCGGGGGAGCTGTTTTTT. Translated: CASGPGPPISGELFF.

V usage is TRBV7-1 and J usage is TRBJ1-3; possibly TRBD1 for D (5 bases). TRBV7-1 is treated as an ORF (open reading frame) with a function not yet certain. This CDR3 region has 12 residues. V lost 6 bases to trimming and J lost 7 bases, with 10 bases between them. CDR3 residues: CASRAGMNTIYF. In nucleotides, the CDR3 is TGTGCCAGCAGGGCAGGGATGAACACCATATATTTT.

This clonotype has a count of ten or more. The J gene is TRBJ2-7, the V gene TRBV6-5; D gene ambiguous. The V end lost 0 bases, the J end lost 7 bases, and 16 bases lay between the germline ends. The germline V gene has CDR1 MNHEY and CDR2 SVGAGI. This CDR3 comprises 15 residues. CDR3 DNA sequence: TGTGCCAGCAGTTACTCGCGCCGGACGGCGGAGGAGCAGTACTTC. Amino acids: CASSYSRRTAEEQYF.

This clonotype was observed a few times. The V gene is TRBV6-1, the J gene TRBJ2-3, with 7 nucleotides matching TRBD2. The trim removed 11 bases at V and 4 bases at J, leaving 12 bases unmatched. Per the germline V gene, CDR1 is MNHNS and CDR2 is SASEGT. CDR3 length: 14 amino acids. CDR3 sequence (DNA): TGTGCCGGCGGCGGACTAGTTGGGGCAGATACGCAGTATTTT. Its protein product is CAGGGLVGADTQYF.